A selection of T cell receptor beta chains follows, all from one sample in a study of shared clonotypes between healthy human individuals. Libraries were prepared by immunoSEQ multiplex PCR; TCRdb keeps only in-frame clonotypes and omits some of them. The sample has fewer than 1 million clones; about 96% are singletons. Sample: naive CD8+ T cells sorted from blood. The source is a man between 25 and 39 years old in good health. CDR3s include the opening cysteine and the closing phenylalanine or tryptophan. A D gene is named only where the DNA matches it firmly. Expanded clones are given a class, and other clones once, few, many or no size at all.

clone size	V gene	D gene	J gene	CDR3 DNA	CDR3 protein
NA	TRBV9	TRBD2	TRBJ2-2	TGTGCCAGCAGCGGTCAACTAGCGGTAACCGGGGAGCTGTTTTTT	CASSGQLAVTGELFF
NA	TRBV7-7	NA	TRBJ2-5	TGTGCTAGCAGCTTAGAGCCTTTCCAGGGACGAGGGAAAGAGACCCAGTACTTC	CASSLEPFQGRGKETQYF
NA	TRBV4-1	NA	TRBJ1-2	TGCGCCAGCAGCCAAGTCGGGCAGGAGTATGGCTACACCTTC	CASSQVGQEYGYTF
NA	TRBV7-9	TRBD2	TRBJ2-5	TGTGCCAGCAGCCGGACTAGCTGGTCCCAAGAGACCCAGTACTTC	CASSRTSWSQETQYF
NA	TRBV4-3	NA	TRBJ2-2	TGCGCCAGCAGCCAAGGATGGACCGGGGAGCTGTTTTTT	CASSQGWTGELFF
NA	TRBV4-1	TRBD1	TRBJ2-7	TGCGCCAGCAGCCAAGATAGGGGGACAGGGAACTACGAGCAGTACTTC	CASSQDRGTGNYEQYF
NA	TRBV30	NA	TRBJ2-7	TGTGCCTGGAGTGCGACATCCTACGAGCAGTACTTC	CAWSATSYEQYF
once	TRBV10-2	NA	TRBJ1-2	TGCGCCAGCAGTGAGGGGAAGGGGGTCTCAATTTGGTATGGCTACACCTTC	CASSEGKGVSIWYGYTF
NA	TRBV28	TRBD2	TRBJ2-7	TGTGCCAGCAGTTATCACGGACTAGCGGATCGTTCCTACGAGCAGTACTTC	CASSYHGLADRSYEQYF
NA	TRBV6-6	NA	TRBJ1-3	TGTGCCACCCAGTGGGACTCTGGAAACACCATATATTTT	CATQWDSGNTIYF
NA	TRBV19	NA	TRBJ1-2	TGTGCCAGTAGTCCCCGAGCACAGGGCAACTATGGCTACACCTTC	CASSPRAQGNYGYTF
NA	TRBV27	NA	TRBJ2-6	TGTGCCAGCAGTAACACGGGACGGATGTCCTCTGGGGCCAACGTCCTGACTTTC	CASSNTGRMSSGANVLTF
NA	TRBV27	NA	TRBJ2-1	TGTGCCAGCAGTTTAGGGGGCGCGGGCAATGAGCAGTTCTTC	CASSLGGAGNEQFF
few	TRBV6-1	NA	TRBJ2-1	TGTGCCAGCAGGACACCTTACAATGAGCAGTTCTTC	CASRTPYNEQFF
once	TRBV2	NA	TRBJ2-1	TGTGCCAGCGACGGGGAAGAGAATGAGCAGTTCTTC	CASDGEENEQFF
NA	TRBV29-1	TRBD2	TRBJ2-7	TGCAGCGTGGAGGGACTAGCGGACTCCTACGAGCAGTACTTC	CSVEGLADSYEQYF
NA	TRBV11-1	TRBD1	TRBJ2-7	TGTGCCAGCAGCTCCTACAGGGGTTCGGTCTACGAGCAGTACTTC	CASSSYRGSVYEQYF
NA	TRBV11-2	NA	TRBJ2-1	TGTGCCAGCAGCTCTTTTGAGAGCTCCTACAATGAGCAGTTCTTC	CASSSFESSYNEQFF
NA	TRBV7-9	NA	TRBJ2-5	TGTGCCAGCAACTCGTTGGGGCGGGTCGAGACCCAGTACTTC	CASNSLGRVETQYF
once	TRBV14	NA	TRBJ2-2	TGTGCCAGCAGCCAAAATCTAGCGTTAAACACCGGGGAGCTGTTTTTT	CASSQNLALNTGELFF
NA	TRBV11-2	NA	TRBJ2-2	TGTGCCAGCAGCTTCGGTGGCACCGGGGAGCTGTTTTTT	CASSFGGTGELFF
NA	TRBV4-1	NA	TRBJ1-2	TGCGCCAGCAGCCCGAGTGGGGGGACCTATGGCTACACCTTC	CASSPSGGTYGYTF
NA	TRBV29-1	NA	TRBJ2-5	TGCAGCGGAGGACGGATCCAAGAGACCCAGTACTTC	CSGGRIQETQYF
NA	TRBV28	NA	TRBJ1-2	TGTGCCAGCAGTCCCCGTTCTCGGTCCCTAAACTATGGCTACACCTTC	CASSPRSRSLNYGYTF
NA	TRBV27	NA	TRBJ2-1	TGTGCCAGCAGTTTAGGGGGCGCCTACAATGAGCAGTTCTTC	CASSLGGAYNEQFF
NA	TRBV27	NA	TRBJ2-7	TGTGCCAGCAGTCCCACCGGCGACAGTACCTACGAGCAGTACTTC	CASSPTGDSTYEQYF
NA	TRBV19	NA	TRBJ2-1	TGTGCCAGTAGTTTCGCCGGGGCCCCGAAGCCCTACAATGAGCAGTTCTTC	CASSFAGAPKPYNEQFF
NA	TRBV10-3	NA	TRBJ2-7	TGTGCCATCAGTGATTCGGACCTACAGGGCTCCTACGAGCAGTACTTC	CAISDSDLQGSYEQYF
NA	TRBV29-1	NA	TRBJ2-5	TGCAGCGGTAAAAGGGACGGTGGGGGAGAGACCCAGTACTTC	CSGKRDGGGETQYF
few	TRBV18	NA	TRBJ2-2	TGTGCCAGCTCCCCAGACCAGAACACCGGGGAGCTGTTTTTT	CASSPDQNTGELFF
NA	TRBV30	TRBD1	TRBJ1-2	TGTGCCTGGGGTACAGGGGCAAGGGGCTACACCTTC	CAWGTGARGYTF